The 8 T cell receptor beta chains presented below share a single source sample, sequenced in a study of Ad26.COV2.S vaccination and SARS-CoV-2 variants. As to treatment: 19 received Ad26.COV2.S at low or high dose, single or two shots; several received placebo; per-sample allocation not given. The samples date from day 63 after the first vaccine or placebo injection. Measured with immunoSEQ multiplex PCR; TCRdb has only the in-frame clones, and not every one. The table has 300,000 to 400,000 clones, about 86% seen once. This specimen was peripheral blood, taken in a trial of Ad26.COV2.S vaccine versus placebo. All receptors come from a person between 18 and 59 years old who received the Ad26.COV2.S COVID-19 vaccine or a placebo.

The chain is built from TRBV6-2 or TRBV6-3 and TRBJ2-4, with TRBD1 matching 7 bases. The ends lost 6 bases at V and 0 bases at J; junction bases unmatched: 5. There are 15 residues in the CDR3. From germline, CDR1 is MNHEY and CDR2 SVGEGT. The CDR3 reads CASSRQGVAKNIQYF. CDR3 nucleotides: TGTGCCAGCAGCCGACAGGGTGTAGCCAAAAACATTCAGTACTTC.

This rearrangement joins TRBV11-2 to TRBJ2-2; 7 nucleotides agree with TRBD2. Germline CDR1 and CDR2: SGHAT and FQNNGV. This CDR3 spans 15 amino acids. With V trimmed by 1 base and J by 4 bases, 3 bases remained unmatched. The CDR3 coding sequence is TGTGCCAGCAGCTTAGCGGGGGGTAGCACCGGGGAGCTGTTTTTT. Protein sequence: CASSLAGGSTGELFF.

This chain links TRBV6-5 with TRBJ2-2, with a possible D match to TRBD1 (6 bases). There are 15 residues in the CDR3. The V end lost 6 bases, the J end lost 5 bases, and 16 bases lay between the germline ends. Germline assignment: CDR1 MNHEY and CDR2 SVGAGI. The CDR3 loop reads CASRTTAGVTGELFF. DNA for the CDR3: TGTGCCAGCAGGACCACTGCAGGGGTTACCGGGGAGCTGTTTTTT.

The chain combines TRBV5-1 with TRBJ2-1, with TRBD2 matching 10 bases. Germline-derived CDR1 and CDR2 are SGHRS and YFSETQ. The V segment lost 6 bases and the J segment 8 bases; nucleotides outside the gene matches: 14. The CDR3 loop spans 16 amino acids. CDR3 DNA: TGCGCCAGCAAACGTGTAGCGGGGGGACCTGGGCATGAGCAGTTCTTC. Protein sequence: CASKRVAGGPGHEQFF.

The chain carries TRBV6-5 and TRBJ1-2, with D possibly matching TRBD1 (5 bases). The V and J ends lost 11 bases and 5 bases respectively, with 15 bases between them. The CDR3 runs 12 residues. Germline CDR1 and CDR2: MNHEY and SVGAGI. CDR3: CASSDTGYGYTF. The CDR3 DNA sequence: TGTGCCTCCTCGGACACGGGTTATGGCTACACCTTC.

This chain links TRBV24-1 with TRBJ2-1; 9 bases are shared with TRBD1. The CDR3 totals 17 residues. Germline V gene data show CDR1 as KGHDR and CDR2 as SFDVKD. J lost 0 bases, V lost 4 bases, and 6 bases had no gene match. The CDR3 nucleotides read TGTGCCACCAGTGACTCCGGGACAGGGTCCTCCTACAATGAGCAGTTCTTC. It is translated as CATSDSGTGSSYNEQFF.

This chain connects TRBV5-1 to TRBJ1-1; possible D gene TRBD1, 6 bases. This CDR3 is 17 amino acids long. Germline CDR1 reads SGHRS; CDR2 reads YFSETQ. Trimming shortened V by 2 bases and J by 0 bases, and 17 bases separated the two germline ends. The CDR3 reads CASSFGQGSGMNTEAFF. The CDR3, as DNA: TGCGCCAGCAGCTTTGGGCAGGGGAGCGGAATGAACACTGAAGCTTTCTTT.

The V call is TRBV6-2 or TRBV6-3, the J call TRBJ2-7; D is unresolved. The V end lost 0 bases, the J end lost 2 bases, and 8 bases lay between the germline ends. The germline V gene encodes CDR1 MNHEY and CDR2 SVGEGT. The length of the CDR3 is 14 residues. The DNA for the CDR3 is TGTGCCAGCAGTTACTCGAGAAGGGCCTACGAGCAGTACTTC. This gives the protein CASSYSRRAYEQYF.